The sequence of this T cell receptor beta chain was determined in a study of response to subunit inactivated influenza vaccine. MiXCR was run by TCRdb on the RT-PCR reads, yielding one entry per CDR3 protein. Here the sample spans some 500,000 distinct CDR3 sequences, about 15% being singletons. Looked up from germline, CDR1 is MNHNY and CDR2 is SVGAGI (reference sequence). V gave up 5 bases and J gave up 1 base, with 6 bases separating them. The CDR3 length is 13 residues. This clonotype was counted a few times. The antigen remains unidentified. The study, taken as a whole, reports: Only a handful of new T cells, the authors suggested, are recruited with each seasonal influenza vaccination.

The sample in question was CD4+ T cells sorted from PBMCs, obtained roughly 24 months after vaccination. This TCR came from a man between 45 and 75 years old who received an inactivated influenza vaccine. V gene TRBV6-6 combines with J gene TRBJ1-5; D is uncertain. CDR3 DNA sequence: TGTGCCAGCAGTGGTAGAAGCAATCAGCCCCAGCATTTT. This sequence encodes CASSGRSNQPQHF.